What follows are 4 T cell receptor beta chains derived from one specimen sequenced in a study of T cell changes during pregnancy in multiple sclerosis. Clones were read by immunoSEQ multiplex PCR, and TCRdb kept only the in-frame ones, dropping some. The table has tens of thousands of clones, about nine tenths seen once. Specimen: CD4+ T cells from peripheral blood mononuclear cells, collected after pregnancy. Receptors were obtained from a female donor in good health, enrolled as a control in a pregnancy study.

The chain recombines TRBV5-1 with TRBJ2-1; the match to TRBD2 covers 8 bases. From germline, CDR1 is SGHRS and CDR2 YFSETQ. There are 15 residues in the CDR3. V was clipped by 2 bases and J by 6 bases; unmatched bases: 7. The DNA of the CDR3 is TGCGCCAGCAGCTTAATGAGCGGGAGCGGCAATGAGCAGTTCTTC. This translates into CASSLMSGSGNEQFF.

This clone showed up just once. This chain connects TRBV7-9 to TRBJ1-1; the D gene is possibly TRBD1 (6 bases). CDR1 SEHNR and CDR2 FQNEAQ come from the germline V gene (reference sequence). The CDR3 is 15 residues long. V lost 1 base and J 5 bases, leaving 14 bases between the germline ends. The CDR3, as DNA: TGTGCCAGCAGCTTAGAGTGGGGGCCGGGGACTGAAGCTTTCTTT. It specifies CASSLEWGPGTEAFF.

This chain uses TRBV30 with TRBJ1-1, with a possible D match to TRBD1 (6 bases). Trimming cost V 5 bases and J 2 bases, with 12 bases left between them. The CDR3 is 13 residues long. CDR1 and CDR2 from the germline V gene are GTSNPN and SVGIG (reference sequence). The CDR3 is CAWHTGLNTEAFF. CDR3 bases: TGTGCCTGGCATACAGGGCTTAACACTGAAGCTTTCTTT. Full variable domain (rest looked up from reference TRBV30 and TRBJ1-1): SQTIHQWPATLVQPVGSPLSLECTVEGTSNPNLYWYRQAAGRGLQLLFYSVGIGQISSEVPQNLSASRPQDRQFILSSKKLLLSDSGFYLCAWHTGLNTEAFFGQGTRLTVV.

The chain has TRBV28 and TRBJ2-1, with 10 bases fitting TRBD1. In germline, CDR1 is MDHEN, CDR2 SYDVKM. J gave up 9 bases and V 5 bases, and 7 bases lay outside the gene matches. The CDR3 loop spans 14 amino acids. In DNA, the CDR3 is TGTGCCAGCAGTCCCCGACAGGGGGCGCGTGAGCAGTTCTTC. Its translation: CASSPRQGAREQFF. The whole variable domain, filled in from reference TRBV28 and TRBJ2-1, reads DVKVTQSSRYLVKRTGEKVFLECVQDMDHENMFWYRQDPGLGLRLIYFSYDVKMKEKGDIPEGYSVSREKKERFSLILESASTNQTSMYLCASSPRQGAREQFFGPGTRLTVL.